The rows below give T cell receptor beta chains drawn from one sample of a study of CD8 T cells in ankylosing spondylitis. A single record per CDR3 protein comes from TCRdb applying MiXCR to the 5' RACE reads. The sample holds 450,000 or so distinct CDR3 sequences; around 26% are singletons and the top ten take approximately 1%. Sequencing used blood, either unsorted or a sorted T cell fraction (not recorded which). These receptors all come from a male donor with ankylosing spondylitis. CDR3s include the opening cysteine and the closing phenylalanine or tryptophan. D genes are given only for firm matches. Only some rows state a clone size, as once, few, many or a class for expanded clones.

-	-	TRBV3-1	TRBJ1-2	CASSPRDTLYGYTF	TGTGCCAGCAGCCCCCGGGACACCCTCTATGGCTACACCTTC
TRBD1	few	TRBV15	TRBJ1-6	CATSRGQGANSPLHF	TGTGCCACCAGCAGGGGACAGGGGGCGAATTCACCCCTCCACTTT
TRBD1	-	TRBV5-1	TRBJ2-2	CASSLWDRDNTGELFF	TGCGCCAGCAGCCTCTGGGACAGGGACAACACCGGGGAGCTGTTTTTT
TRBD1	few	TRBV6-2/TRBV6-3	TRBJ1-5	CASSYLTGGNQPQHF	TGTGCCAGCAGTTACCTGACAGGGGGCAATCAGCCCCAGCATTTT
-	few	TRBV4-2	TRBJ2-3	CASSQEPSPVRVTDTQYF	TGTGCCAGCAGCCAAGAACCTTCGCCAGTTCGGGTCACAGATACGCAGTATTTT
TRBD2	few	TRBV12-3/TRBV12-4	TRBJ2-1	CASSSTSGNYNEQFF	TGTGCCAGCAGTTCCACTAGCGGGAACTACAATGAGCAGTTCTTC
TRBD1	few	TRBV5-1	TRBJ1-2	CASSSLYRGSDDLYGYTF	TGCGCCAGCAGCTCATTATACAGGGGAAGCGATGATTTATATGGCTACACCTTC
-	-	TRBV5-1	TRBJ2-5	CASSLARQGGQETQYF	TGCGCCAGCAGCTTGGCCCGACAGGGAGGGCAAGAGACCCAGTACTTC
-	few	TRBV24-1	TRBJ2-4	CATSDTGAGAKNIQYF	TGTGCCACCAGTGATACGGGGGCAGGGGCCAAAAACATTCAGTACTTC
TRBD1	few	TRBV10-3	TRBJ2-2	CAISATDRDTGELFF	TGTGCCATCAGTGCGACGGACAGGGATACCGGGGAGCTGTTTTTT
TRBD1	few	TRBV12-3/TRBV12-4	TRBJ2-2	CASSRDRGRIGELFF	TGTGCCAGCAGTCGTGACAGGGGGCGAATCGGGGAGCTGTTTTTT
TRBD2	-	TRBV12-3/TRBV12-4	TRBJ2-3	CASNPLAASADTQYF	TGTGCCTCTAATCCCCTAGCGGCTTCAGCAGATACGCAGTATTTT
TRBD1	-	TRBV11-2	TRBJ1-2	CASSLGQDLNYGYTF	TGTGCCAGCAGCCTTGGACAGGATCTTAACTATGGCTACACCTTC
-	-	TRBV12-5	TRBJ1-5	CASGFSGGRNQPQHF	TGTGCTAGTGGTTTTTCGGGGGGACGCAATCAGCCCCAGCATTTT
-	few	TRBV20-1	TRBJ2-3	CSARDPGTTDTQYF	TGCAGTGCTAGGGACCCCGGGACCACAGATACGCAGTATTTT
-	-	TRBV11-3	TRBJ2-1	CASSLVRDSSSYNEQFF	TGTGCCAGCAGCTTAGTTCGCGACAGCAGCTCCTACAATGAGCAGTTCTTC
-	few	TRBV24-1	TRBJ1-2	CATSERGELYGYTF	TGTGCCACCAGTGAACGGGGGGAACTTTATGGCTACACCTTC
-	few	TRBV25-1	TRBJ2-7	CASSEDTGGVYYEQYF	TGTGCCAGCAGTGAAGACACAGGGGGGGTGTACTACGAGCAGTACTTC
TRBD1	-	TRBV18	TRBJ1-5	CASSLLPGQPDQPQHF	TGTGCCAGCTCACTTCTTCCGGGACAGCCAGATCAGCCCCAGCATTTT
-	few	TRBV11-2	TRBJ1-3	CASSSGGEIGTGNTIYF	TGTGCCAGCAGCTCCGGAGGGGAAATTGGGACTGGAAACACCATATATTTT
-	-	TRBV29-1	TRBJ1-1	CSGGEGAVGTEAFF	TGCAGCGGGGGGGAGGGCGCCGTCGGCACTGAAGCTTTCTTT
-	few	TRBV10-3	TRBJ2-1	CAISENPTGLNEQFF	TGTGCCATCAGTGAGAACCCCACGGGCCTCAATGAGCAGTTCTTC
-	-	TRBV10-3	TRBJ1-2	CAIRDTSLYTF	TGTGCCATCAGGGACACAAGTCTTTACACCTTC
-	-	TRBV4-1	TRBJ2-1	CASSPGLAEDNEQFF	TGCGCCAGCAGCCCCGGCCTAGCCGAAGACAATGAGCAGTTCTTC
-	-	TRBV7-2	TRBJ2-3	CASSLGPSDTQYF	TGTGCCAGCAGCTTAGGGCCCTCAGATACGCAGTATTTT
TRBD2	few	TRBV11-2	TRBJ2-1	CASSTGRSADEQFF	TGTGCCAGCAGCACCGGGAGGTCCGCCGATGAGCAGTTCTTC
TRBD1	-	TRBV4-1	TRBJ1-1	CASSQADRVRTEAFF	TGCGCCAGCAGCCAAGCGGACAGGGTAAGGACTGAAGCTTTCTTT
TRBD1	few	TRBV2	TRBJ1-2	CASSPGGANYGYTF	TGTGCCAGCAGTCCAGGGGGCGCCAACTATGGCTACACCTTC
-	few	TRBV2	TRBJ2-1	CASSEDYNEQFF	TGTGCCAGCAGTGAGGATTACAATGAGCAGTTCTTC
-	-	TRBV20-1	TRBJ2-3	CSVPTVSTDTQYF	TGCAGTGTCCCGACAGTAAGCACAGATACGCAGTATTTT
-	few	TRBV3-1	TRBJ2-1	CASSQLSSRYNEQFF	TGTGCCAGCAGCCAATTGTCTAGCCGGTACAATGAGCAGTTCTTC
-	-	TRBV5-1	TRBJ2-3	CASSLEGNTQYF	TGCGCCAGCAGCTTGGAGGGAAATACGCAGTATTTT
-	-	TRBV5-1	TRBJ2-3	CASSGRAPSDTQYF	TGCGCCAGCAGCGGGCGGGCTCCCTCAGATACGCAGTATTTT
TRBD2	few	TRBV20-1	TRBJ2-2	CSARGPRTSGRQSGELFF	TGCAGTGCTAGAGGACCAAGGACTAGCGGGAGACAATCCGGGGAGCTGTTTTTT
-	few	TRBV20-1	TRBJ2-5	CSARLGGQTQYF	TGCAGTGCTAGACTAGGGGGGCAGACCCAGTACTTC
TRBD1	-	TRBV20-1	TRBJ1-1	CSAFQGGRVNTEAFF	TGCAGTGCTTTCCAAGGGGGCAGGGTGAACACTGAAGCTTTCTTT
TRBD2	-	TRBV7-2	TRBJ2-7	CASSLPSGNHEQYF	TGTGCCAGCAGCTTACCTAGCGGGAACCACGAGCAGTACTTC
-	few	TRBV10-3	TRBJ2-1	CAIGGGRDGSEQFF	TGTGCCATCGGGGGTGGCCGCGATGGCTCTGAGCAGTTCTTC
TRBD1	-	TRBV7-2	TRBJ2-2	CASSLAGQGAGTGELFF	TGTGCCAGCAGCTTAGCGGGACAGGGGGCAGGCACCGGGGAGCTGTTTTTT
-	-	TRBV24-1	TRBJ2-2	CATSDLRRGNTGELFF	TGTGCCACCAGTGATTTGCGGAGAGGAAACACCGGGGAGCTGTTTTTT
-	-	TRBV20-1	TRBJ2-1	CSAREQFDEQFF	TGCAGTGCTAGAGAGCAATTCGATGAGCAGTTCTTC
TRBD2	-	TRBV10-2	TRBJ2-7	CASRLAGGGGYEQYF	TGCGCCAGCAGACTAGCGGGAGGTGGAGGTTACGAGCAGTACTTC
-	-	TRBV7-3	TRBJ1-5	CASSLKAVGLTTYSNQPQHF	TGTGCCAGCAGCTTAAAAGCGGTGGGCCTGACTACATATAGCAATCAGCCCCAGCATTTT